Sequencing of this T cell receptor beta chain was carried out in a study of cytomegalovirus exposure and HLA in healthy donors. Both 60 Vbeta primers and 13 Jbeta primers went into the PCR. The assay was immunoSEQ multiplex PCR, and TCRdb's table has in-frame clones only and misses some. The sample shows some 130,000 clones, over 60% of them seen only once. This clone was found a few times. The CDR3 has 15 amino acids. Trimming took 5 bases from V and 4 from J; bases not matched to a gene: 5. The germline CDR1 and CDR2 sequences are SNHLY and FYNNEI. The clonotype originates from a man between 25 and 39 years old in good health and CMV-seronegative. Sequenced sample: PBMCs. V gene TRBV2 combines with J gene TRBJ2-3, with 11 bases identical to TRBD2. The CDR3 coding sequence is TGTGCCAGCAGTCGGACTAGCGGGTTCGCAGATACGCAGTATTTT. It translates to CASSRTSGFADTQYF.